These 19 T cell receptor beta chains share one sample of origin, sequenced in a study of T cells after yellow fever vaccination. TCRdb passed the 5' RACE reads through MiXCR, listing each CDR3 protein once. The profile shows approximately 10,000 distinct CDR3 sequences, under 5% of them singletons. The material was PBMCs, either bulk or a sorted T-cell subset (CD4+, CD8+, memory, or dextramer-sorted; not recorded which), obtained more than 14 days after the first yellow fever vaccination. Receptors originate from a young man who received the YFV17D yellow fever vaccine.

This clonotype was observed at least ten times. The chain has TRBV6-6 and TRBJ2-3, with D perhaps matching TRBD2 (5 bases). The germline V gene encodes CDR1 MNHNY and CDR2 SVGAGI (reference sequence). This CDR3 comprises 13 residues. V lost 4 bases, J lost 5 bases, and 10 bases lay in between. CDR3 DNA: TGTGCCAGCAGTTTCTCCGGGGAAGATACGCAGTATTTT. Encoded protein: CASSFSGEDTQYF.

V usage is TRBV6-2 or TRBV6-3 and J usage is TRBJ1-2; 9 nucleotides align to TRBD1. This CDR3 comprises 16 residues. Trimming took 7 bases from V and 4 from J; bases not matched to a gene: 13. Germline lookup yields CDR1 MNHEY and CDR2 SVGEGT. The CDR3 DNA reads TGTGCCAGCAAAGACAGGGGGATGACAAACACCTATGGCTACACCTTC. Its translation is CASKDRGMTNTYGYTF.

This clonotype was recorded at least ten times. This chain links TRBV6-5 with TRBJ2-3, with 10 bases aligning to TRBD2. CDR1 and CDR2 from the germline V gene are MNHEY and SVGAGI. The CDR3 is made up of 16 amino acids. The V and J ends lost 7 bases and 3 bases, in that order; junction bases with no gene match: 10. The CDR3 nucleotides read TGTGCCAGCACCCCCCAGCGGGGGGGCCGGACAGATACGCAGTATTTT. As protein: CASTPQRGGRTDTQYF.

This clonotype is labeled medium-sized (0.01 to 0.1%). The chain carries TRBV12-3 or TRBV12-4 and TRBJ2-7; no clear D gene. The CDR3 runs to 13 residues. The V end was cut by 3 bases, the J end by 3 bases, with 9 bases between. CDR3 loop: CASSFTASYEQYF. The CDR3 DNA sequence: TGTGCCAGCAGTTTCACAGCTAGCTACGAGCAGTACTTC.

This clonotype is deemed medium-sized. J is TRBJ2-5 and V is TRBV24-1; D is perhaps TRBD1 (6 bases). This CDR3 has 14 amino acids. Germline V gene lookup returns CDR1 KGHDR and CDR2 SFDVKD. The germline V and J ends were trimmed by 4 bases and 3 bases, with 11 bases remaining between them. CDR3 sequence reads: CATSDPRGEETQYF. CDR3 coding DNA: TGTGCCACCAGTGACCCCAGGGGAGAAGAGACCCAGTACTTC.

The chain carries TRBV3-1 and TRBJ2-3, with no clear D. Germline assignment: CDR1 LGHDT and CDR2 YNNKEL (reference sequence). Trimming left V 3 bases short and J 0 bases short, with 10 bases between. This CDR3 is 15 amino acids long. The CDR3 region is CASSQPDPSTDTQYF. The CDR3 DNA is TGTGCCAGCAGCCAGCCCGACCCTAGCACAGATACGCAGTATTTT.

This clonotype came up many times. The chain has TRBV12-3 or TRBV12-4 and TRBJ2-3, with D perhaps assigned TRBD1 or TRBD2 (6 bases each). The CDR3 totals 14 residues. Trimming cost V 8 bases and J 4 bases, with 16 bases left between them. The CDR3 region has the DNA TGTGCCAGCCGCCGGGACACGGGAGCAGATACGCAGTATTTT. Its protein product is CASRRDTGADTQYF.

This clonotype was seen at least ten times. V usage is TRBV10-3 and J usage is TRBJ1-5, with TRBD1 matching over 10 bases. V lost 5 bases to trimming and J lost 4 bases; unmatched junction nucleotides: 2. Germline assignment: CDR1 ENHRY and CDR2 SYGVKD. The CDR3 has 14 residues. CDR3 sequence (DNA): TGTGCCATCAGTAAGGGACAGGGGAATCAGCCCCAGCATTTT. It translates to CAISKGQGNQPQHF.

Within the sample, this clonotype is medium-sized. The genes are TRBV11-2 and TRBJ2-1; D is ambiguous. Germline V gene sequence: CDR1 SGHAT, CDR2 FQNNGV. The CDR3 sequence is 12 residues long. With 1 base removed from V and 12 bases from J, the gap between germline ends came to 10 bases. The CDR3 loop is CASSLVRLGQFF. In nucleotides, the CDR3 is TGTGCCAGCAGCTTAGTGCGGCTTGGGCAGTTCTTC.

This clonotype was detected a few times. The rearrangement links TRBV5-1 to TRBJ2-5, with D maybe TRBD2 (6 bases). V was shortened by 2 bases and J by 0 bases, with 14 bases between the two germline ends. This CDR3 contains 16 residues. Germline CDR1 SGHRS, CDR2 YFSETQ. The CDR3 DNA is TGCGCCAGCAGCTTCCGGGGACTTTCGTACCAAGAGACCCAGTACTTC. Protein sequence: CASSFRGLSYQETQYF.

This clonotype has a count of ten or more. V and J are TRBV19 and TRBJ2-5; no clear D gene. From germline, CDR1 is LNHDA and CDR2 SQIVND (reference sequence). Trimming took off 5 bases at V and 1 base at J, with 8 bases between the two ends. CDR3 size: 13 residues. CDR3 sequence reads: CASSGRLQETQYF. Written as DNA, the CDR3 is TGTGCCAGTAGTGGACGGCTCCAAGAGACCCAGTACTTC.

This clonotype occurred a few times. The V call is TRBV3-1, the J call TRBJ2-2; 7 bases fit TRBD1. Germline V lookup: CDR1 LGHDT, CDR2 YNNKEL (reference sequence). The CDR3 extends over 17 amino acids. The J segment lost 5 bases and the V segment lost 11 bases, leaving 20 bases of the junction unmatched. The CDR3 DNA follows: TGTGCCTCCTCCAAGGATCTTGCAGGGGGAGAGACCGGGGAGCTGTTTTTT. Translating gives CASSKDLAGGETGELFF.

By sample share, this clonotype is medium-sized. The chain has TRBV9 and TRBJ2-3; no clear D gene. The CDR3 runs 13 residues. Germline V gene sequence: CDR1 SGDLS, CDR2 YYNGEE. V was shortened by 0 bases and J by 4 bases, with 6 bases between the two germline ends. CDR3 amino acids: CASSVAPPDTQYF. CDR3 sequence (DNA): TGTGCCAGCAGCGTAGCTCCCCCAGATACGCAGTATTTT.

This clonotype has ten or more counts. The genes are TRBV4-3 and TRBJ1-5; D is undetermined. Germline V lookup: CDR1 LGHNA, CDR2 YSLEER. This CDR3 is 13 amino acids long. The V gene lost 0 bases and the J gene lost 7 bases, with 7 bases spanning the gap. The CDR3 loop reads CASSQDREQPQHF. Written as DNA, the CDR3 is TGCGCCAGCAGCCAAGATAGGGAGCAGCCCCAGCATTTT.

This clonotype was counted at least ten times. The chain carries TRBV5-4 and TRBJ2-3; 7 bases agree with TRBD2. This CDR3 contains 13 residues. The ends lost 3 bases at V and 4 bases at J; junction bases unmatched: 2. The germline gives CDR1 SGHNT, CDR2 YYREEE (reference sequence). The CDR3 here is CASSSRGADTQYF. The CDR3, as DNA: TGTGCCAGCAGCTCCCGGGGGGCAGATACGCAGTATTTT.

This clonotype was seen repeatedly, ten times or more. The rearrangement uses TRBV4-1 and TRBJ2-5, with 9 bases lining up with TRBD2. Germline values: CDR1 MGHRA, CDR2 YSYEKL. The CDR3 contains 20 residues. With V trimmed by 4 bases and J by 1 base, 19 bases remained unmatched. The CDR3 nucleotides read TGCGCCAGCAGCCCCATTACCGCTGGGCGGGGGGGACACGGCCAAGAGACCCAGTACTTC. It yields the protein CASSPITAGRGGHGQETQYF.

This clonotype was picked up many times. DNA of the CDR3: TGCAGTGCTAGAGTAAGCAATAGCAATCAGCCCCAGCATTTT. It specifies CSARVSNSNQPQHF. V and J are TRBV20-1 and TRBJ1-5, with unresolved D. Germline assignment: CDR1 DFQATT and CDR2 SNEGSKA (reference sequence). This CDR3 comprises 14 residues. V was cut by 1 base and J by 0 bases, with 7 bases left in between.

This clonotype was observed many times. The chain recombines TRBV5-1 with TRBJ2-3; D is unclear. Germline CDR1 SGHRS, CDR2 YFSETQ. The V and J ends lost 0 bases and 2 bases respectively, with 7 bases between them. The CDR3 is made up of 14 amino acids. The CDR3 DNA is TGCGCCAGCAGCTTGGGTCAGACCACAGATACGCAGTATTTT. It codes for CASSLGQTTDTQYF.

Note on this clonotype: One junction end does not reproduce the germline sequence, and a read error may be involved. The gene calls are TRBV3-1 and TRBJ1-2; no reliable D call. The CDR3 covers 15 residues. Germline CDR1 and CDR2: LGHDT and YNNKEL (reference sequence). CDR3 protein: CATSQDAAAAKGYTF. CDR3 in DNA: TGTGCCACCAGCCAAGACGCTGCAGCGGCGAAGGGCTACACCTTC. The whole variable domain, filled in from reference TRBV3-1 and TRBJ1-2, reads DTAVSQTPKYLVTQMGNDKSIKCEQNLGHDTMYWYKQDSKKFLKIMFSYNNKELIINETVPNRFSPKSPDKAHLNLHINSLELGDSAVYFCATSQDAAAAKGYTFGSGTRLTVV.